The clone carrying this T cell receptor (beta chain) was recorded at least ten times. This record belongs to a study of T cells in Graves' hyperthyroidism and ophthalmopathy. Ophthalmopathy cases met thresholds of Clinical Activity Score at least 3, NOSPECS grade at least 4 and duration under 3 months. Together with thyroid ultrasound, orbital computed tomography, serum thyroxine and TRAb, clinical symptoms were used for diagnoses. Regions amplified from RNA transcripts were the TCR beta CDR3 regions. HTBI primers were used for first-round RT-PCR of the TCR CDR3. TCRdb re-derived calls from the multiplex PCR reads in MiXCR, one entry per CDR3 protein. The data hold about half a million distinct CDR3 sequences, with 15% to 20% observed a single time. The sequencing sample was made of blood. The receptor was isolated from a woman aged 25 to 39 with Graves' ophthalmopathy.

The CDR3 coding sequence is TGTGCCTCCCGGACCGACACCTCTGGAAACACCATATATTTT. This gives the protein CASRTDTSGNTIYF. The chain has TRBV30 and TRBJ1-3; D ambiguous. Trimming stripped 7 bases from V and 0 bases from J, with 13 bases between. CDR1 is GTSNPN, CDR2 SVGIG, per germline (reference sequence). This CDR3 is 14 amino acids long.